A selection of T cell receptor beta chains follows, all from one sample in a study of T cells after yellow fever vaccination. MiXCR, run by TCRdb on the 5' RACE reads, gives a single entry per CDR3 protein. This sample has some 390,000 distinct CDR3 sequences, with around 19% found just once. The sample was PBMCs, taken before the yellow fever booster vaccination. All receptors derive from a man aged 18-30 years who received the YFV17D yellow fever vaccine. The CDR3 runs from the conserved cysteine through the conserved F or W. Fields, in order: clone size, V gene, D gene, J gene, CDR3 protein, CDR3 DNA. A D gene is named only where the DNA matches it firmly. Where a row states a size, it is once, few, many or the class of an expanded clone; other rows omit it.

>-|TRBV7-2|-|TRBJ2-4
CASSSQSPWGNIQYF
TGTGCCAGCAGCTCGCAGTCTCCGTGGGGAAACATTCAGTACTTC
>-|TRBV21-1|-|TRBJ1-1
CARSRGNTEAFF
TGTGCCAGATCTCGGGGGAACACTGAAGCTTTCTTT
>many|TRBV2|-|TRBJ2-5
CASSGEETQYF
TGTGCCAGCAGCGGGGAGGAGACCCAGTACTTC
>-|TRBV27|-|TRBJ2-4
CASSLSGDRKQNIQYF
TGTGCCAGCAGTTTATCCGGGGATCGGAAGCAAAACATTCAGTACTTC
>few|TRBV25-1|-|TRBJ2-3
CASRRTASTDTQYF
TGTGCCAGCAGGAGGACAGCTAGCACAGATACGCAGTATTTT
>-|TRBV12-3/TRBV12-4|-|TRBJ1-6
CASSLYNSPLHF
TGTGCCAGCAGCCTGTATAATTCACCCCTCCACTTT
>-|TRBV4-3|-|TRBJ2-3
CASSQGQRTDTQYF
TGCGCCAGCAGCCAAGGACAACGCACAGATACGCAGTATTTT
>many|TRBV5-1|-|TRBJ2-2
CASSFADPFGELFF
TGCGCCAGCAGCTTCGCGGACCCGTTCGGGGAGCTGTTTTTT
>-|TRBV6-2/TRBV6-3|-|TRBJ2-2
CASSYLPLSSNTGELFF
TGTGCCAGCAGTTACCTCCCACTTAGCTCGAACACCGGGGAGCTGTTTTTT
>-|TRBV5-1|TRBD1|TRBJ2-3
CASSAWTGGEGDTQYF
TGCGCCAGCAGCGCCTGGACAGGGGGCGAAGGAGATACGCAGTATTTT
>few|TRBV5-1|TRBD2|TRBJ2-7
CASSGTSGGYEQYF
TGCGCCAGCAGCGGAACTAGCGGGGGCTACGAGCAGTACTTC
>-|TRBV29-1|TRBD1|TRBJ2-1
CSVIGTGGMNEQFF
TGCAGCGTTATCGGGACAGGGGGAATGAATGAGCAGTTCTTC
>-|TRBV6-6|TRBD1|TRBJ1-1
CASSRSWTGNTEAFF
TGTGCCAGCAGCCGCTCGTGGACAGGGAACACTGAAGCTTTCTTT